One T cell receptor (beta chain) is described in this entry. The entry originates in a study of blood T cell repertoires in COVID-19. Study at large: The samples span acute and convalescent COVID-19 from the United States, Italy and Spain. PBMCs, B-cell-depleted T cells, or T cells were the source of the cDNA or gDNA that made up the material.

Per the original data handling: Amplification with reference gene primers provided the estimates of nucleated cell counts. Clones were read by immunoSEQ multiplex PCR, and TCRdb kept only the in-frame ones, dropping some. That table furnishes V, J and clone size, whereas the DNA furnished D and trimming. The sample comprises 470,000 or so clones, roughly 89% of which are singletons, and over 4% rests with the top ten. What was sequenced was peripheral blood. The receptor was isolated from a woman in her 30s with acute or convalescent COVID-19.

The CDR3 DNA sequence: TGTGCCAGCAGCGGACAGGGAAGGAGCTCCTATAATTCACCCCTCCACTTT. Translation gives CASSGQGRSSYNSPLHF. The chain employs TRBV5-6 and TRBJ1-6; 8 positions agree with TRBD1. CDR3 length equals 17 residues. CDR1 is SGHDT and CDR2 is YYEEEE in the germline V gene. Trimming cost V 4 bases and J 0 bases; bases outside gene matches: 6.